This T cell receptor beta chain was recovered during a study of T cells in Graves' hyperthyroidism and ophthalmopathy. Whole-study context: Peripheral blood was taken when the disease was first diagnosed, before any treatment began. Findings and caveats of the study: The model identified upcoming ophthalmopathy a median about 6.5 months ahead of onset. Appearing also in blood were most of the thyroid clonotypes expanded above 0.001.

Points on this clonotype: Its specificity is unknown. Given a much more abundant clone one base away, this may be a read error.

Using over 8.5 ml of fresh peripheral blood, PBMCs were prepared. Researchers amplified the TCR beta CDR3 regions from RNA transcripts. HTBI primers were the set used in a first-round RT-PCR of the TCR CDR3. TCRdb itself ran the multiplex PCR reads through MiXCR, one entry per CDR3 protein. The repertoire consists of over 700,000 distinct CDR3 sequences, with roughly 37% occurring once and the leading ten covering 8.9%. This receptor was obtained from a man aged 18 to 29 with Graves' hyperthyroidism. The sequencing sample was made of blood.

The CDR3, as DNA: TGTGCCAGCAGACCGACAGGGGGCGCGCAAGAGACCCAGTACTTC. Encoded protein: CASRPTGGAQETQYF. The chain combines TRBV2 with TRBJ2-5; 10 bases are shared with TRBD1. Trimming removed 6 bases from V and 2 bases from J; junction bases left unmatched: 6. Germline V lookup: CDR1 SNHLY, CDR2 FYNNEI. The CDR3 has 15 amino acids. Full variable domain (rest looked up from reference TRBV2 and TRBJ2-5): EPEVTQTPSHQVTQMGQEVILRCVPISNHLYFYWYRQILGQKVEFLVSFYNNEISEKSEIFDDQFSVERPDGSNFTLKIRSTKLEDSAMYFCASRPTGGAQETQYFGPGTRLLVL.